The 13 T cell receptor beta chains reported below all come from one sample, sequenced in a study of T cells in tuberculosis. Assay used: immunoSEQ multiplex PCR; TCRdb lists only in-frame clones, some missing. The profile shows 24,000 or so clones, over 95% of them singletons. Sequenced material: PBMCs. The receptors were gathered from a donor between 10 and 35 years old with latent tuberculosis or without tuberculosis infection.

The chain's CDR3 is CASGSDLGGPSTDTQYF. CDR3 coding DNA: TGTGCTAGTGGTTCCGATCTGGGGGGACCTAGCACAGATACGCAGTATTTT. The chain joins TRBV12-5 to TRBJ2-3; possible D gene TRBD2, 6 bases. Trimming took off 4 bases at V and 0 bases at J, with 17 bases between the two ends. Germline V gives CDR1 LGHNT, CDR2 FRNRAP. CDR3 length: 17 amino acids.

The chain joins TRBV4-1 to TRBJ1-4; D call uncertain. Looked up from germline, CDR1 is MGHRA and CDR2 is YSYEKL. Deletions cut 3 bases from V and 2 bases from J, with 7 bases between. The CDR3 length is 14 residues. This chain's CDR3 is CASSQVATNEKLFF. CDR3 sequence (DNA): TGCGCCAGCAGCCAGGTGGCTACTAATGAAAAACTGTTTTTT.

The rearrangement joins TRBV11-1 to TRBJ2-5, with 11 bases matching TRBD2. The V and J ends lost 4 bases and 5 bases, in that order; junction bases with no gene match: 6. Germline V gives CDR1 SGHAT, CDR2 FQDESV (reference sequence). There are 15 residues in the CDR3. The CDR3 sequence is CASSSRLAGRETQYF. As DNA, the CDR3 is TGTGCCAGCAGCTCCAGACTAGCGGGGAGGGAGACCCAGTACTTC.

The rearrangement links TRBV10-1 to TRBJ1-4, with D perhaps TRBD1 (6 bases). Germline assignment: CDR1 WNHNN and CDR2 SYGVQD (reference sequence). With 3 bases removed from V and 7 bases from J, the gap between germline ends came to 12 bases. The CDR3 is 14 amino acids. The chain's CDR3 is CASSDGTRGEKLFF. CDR3 sequence (DNA): TGCGCCAGCAGTGACGGGACAAGGGGTGAAAAACTGTTTTTT.

The CDR3 is CASSLGTSNEKLFF. CDR3 DNA: TGTGCCAGCAGCTTGGGGACATCTAATGAAAAACTGTTTTTT. The rearrangement links TRBV5-6 to TRBJ1-4, with a possible D match to TRBD1 (5 bases). This CDR3 has 14 amino acids. The germline gives CDR1 SGHDT, CDR2 YYEEEE. V was trimmed by 0 bases and J by 3 bases, leaving 6 bases between them. Variable domain in full (rest from reference TRBV5-6 and TRBJ1-4): DAGVTQSPTHLIKTRGQQVTLRCSPKSGHDTVSWYQQALGQGPQFIFQYYEEEERQRGNFPDRFSGHQFPNYSSELNVNALLLGDSALYLCASSLGTSNEKLFFGSGTQLSVL.

This rearrangement joins TRBV4-1 to TRBJ1-6, with a tentative D call TRBD1 (5 bases). The V gene lost 0 bases and the J gene lost 10 bases, with 13 bases spanning the gap. Germline V CDR1 and CDR2: MGHRA, YSYEKL. The CDR3 consists of 15 residues. CDR3 in amino acids: CASSQDSRDESPLHF. CDR3 nucleotide sequence: TGCGCCAGCAGCCAAGATTCCAGGGATGAGTCACCCCTCCACTTT.

CDR3: CASSPPRGLRAPNWETQYF. Written as DNA, the CDR3 is TGTGCCAGCAGTCCTCCACGGGGACTCCGGGCCCCTAATTGGGAGACCCAGTACTTC. The rearrangement joins TRBV7-2 to TRBJ2-5, with D possibly matching TRBD2 (6 bases). Deletions cut 6 bases from V and 5 bases from J, with 31 bases between. CDR1 SGHTA and CDR2 FQGNSA come from the germline V gene. The CDR3 extends over 19 amino acids. Using reference TRBV7-2 and TRBJ2-5 for the parts outside the CDR3, the full variable domain is GAGVSQSPSNKVTEKGKDVELRCDPISGHTALYWYRQSLGQGLEFLIYFQGNSAPDKSGLPSDRFSAERTGGSVSTLTIQRTQQEDSAVYLCASSPPRGLRAPNWETQYFGPGTRLLVL.

This rearrangement joins TRBV2 to TRBJ2-7; D is unresolved. V was clipped by 4 bases and J by 7 bases, with 14 bases between them. This CDR3 spans 13 amino acids. CDR1 SNHLY and CDR2 FYNNEI come from the germline V gene. The CDR3 nucleotides read TGTGCCAGCAGTGGATCACGAGGTGGGGAGCAGTACGTC. Translating gives CASSGSRGGEQYV.

The rearrangement uses TRBV9 and TRBJ1-2; TRBD1 might be the D (5 bases). Per the germline V gene, CDR1 is SGDLS and CDR2 is YYNGEE. With 0 bases removed from V and 8 bases from J, the gap between germline ends came to 23 bases. This CDR3 contains 17 residues. The CDR3 DNA reads as TGTGCCAGCAGCGTAGATAGGGGCAAAGGGACTGCCGCGGGCTACACCTTC. Protein product: CASSVDRGKGTAAGYTF.

The chain links TRBV27 to TRBJ2-1, with 8 bases identical to TRBD1. Germline CDR1 MNHEY, CDR2 SMNVEV (reference sequence). The V and J ends lost 6 bases and 1 base, in that order; junction bases with no gene match: 5. The length of the CDR3 is 15 residues. The CDR3 loop reads CASSPGQVSYNEQFF. CDR3 nucleotides: TGTGCCAGCAGCCCGGGACAGGTGTCCTACAATGAGCAGTTCTTC.

The CDR3 loop is CASSLDRDNTEAFF. CDR3 sequence (DNA): TGTGCCAGCAGCTTGGACAGGGATAACACTGAAGCTTTCTTT. The V call is TRBV7-9, the J call TRBJ1-1; 8 positions agree with TRBD1. This CDR3 comprises 14 residues. V was pared by 3 bases and J by 2 bases, with 2 bases of the junction left unmatched. CDR1 SEHNR and CDR2 FQNEAQ come from the germline V gene (reference sequence).

The CDR3 region is CASSESGGGGEAFF. CDR3 coding DNA: TGCGCCAGCAGTGAGTCGGGGGGGGGAGGAGAAGCTTTCTTT. The chain couples TRBV10-2 to TRBJ1-1, with a weak D call TRBD1 (5 bases). There are 14 residues in the CDR3. The germline V gene encodes CDR1 WSHSY and CDR2 SAAADI. V gave up 0 bases and J gave up 8 bases, with 13 bases separating them.

This chain uses TRBV4-1 with TRBJ2-2, with 13 bases aligning to TRBD2. CDR3 length: 18 residues. From germline, CDR1 is MGHRA and CDR2 YSYEKL. After removal of 4 bases from V and 2 bases from J, the junction contained 7 bases not matched to a gene. In DNA form, the CDR3 reads TGCGCCAGCAGCCGCATGACTAGCGGGGGGAGTAACACCGGGGAGCTGTTTTTT. Amino acid sequence: CASSRMTSGGSNTGELFF.